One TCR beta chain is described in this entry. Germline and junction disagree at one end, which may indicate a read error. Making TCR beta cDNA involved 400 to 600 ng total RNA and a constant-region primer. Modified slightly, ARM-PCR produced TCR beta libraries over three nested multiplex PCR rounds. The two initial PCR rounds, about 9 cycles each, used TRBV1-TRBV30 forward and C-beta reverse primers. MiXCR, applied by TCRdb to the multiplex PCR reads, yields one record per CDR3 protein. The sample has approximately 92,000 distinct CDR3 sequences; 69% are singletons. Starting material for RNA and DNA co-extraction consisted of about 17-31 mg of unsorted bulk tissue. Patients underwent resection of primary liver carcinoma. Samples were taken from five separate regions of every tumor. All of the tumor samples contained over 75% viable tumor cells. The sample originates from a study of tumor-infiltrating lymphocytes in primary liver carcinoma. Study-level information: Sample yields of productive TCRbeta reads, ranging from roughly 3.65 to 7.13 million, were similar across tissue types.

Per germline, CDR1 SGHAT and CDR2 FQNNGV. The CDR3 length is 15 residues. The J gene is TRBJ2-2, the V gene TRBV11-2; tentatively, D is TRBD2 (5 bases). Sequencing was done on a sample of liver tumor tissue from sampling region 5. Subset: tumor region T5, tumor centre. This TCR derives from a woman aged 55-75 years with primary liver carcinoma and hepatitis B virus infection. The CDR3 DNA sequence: TGTGCCGGCAGCCCTCCGCAAGGACCGATCGGGGAGCTGTTTTTC. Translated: CAGSPPQGPIGELFF.